This TCR beta chain was sequenced in a study of blood T cell repertoires in COVID-19. Trimming pared 6 bases from V and 7 bases from J, leaving 18 bases between. CDR1 MNHEY and CDR2 SVGAGI come from the germline V gene. The CDR3 has 14 amino acids. The repertoire was sequenced with immunoSEQ multiplex PCR; TCRdb's copy has only in-frame clones and lacks some. The sample has over 150,000 clones; over 75% are singletons. V usage is TRBV6-5 and J usage is TRBJ1-2, with D possibly being TRBD1 (6 bases). This TCR came from a woman in her 50s who had recovered from COVID-19. Input material: PBMCs or T cells enriched from blood (not recorded which). This CDR3 is CASRPSTGLGGYTF. The CDR3 DNA reads TGTGCCAGCAGACCGAGTACAGGGTTGGGTGGCTACACCTTC.